Below, 26 T cell receptor beta chains from the same sample are listed, as sequenced in a study of T cells after yellow fever vaccination (dated by TCRdb to the late 2010s). The sample's treatment or condition label, decoded: live attenuated yellow fever vaccine strain. The library was generated by 5' RACE. The run used an Illumina NovaSeq 6000. Starting from the raw public reads, TCRdb applied fastp trimming at Q25, assembled clones with MiXCR and retained in-frame beta chains. All rows with the same CDR3 protein become a single entry with the most common DNA and genes. The sample table contains 350,000 to 550,000 distinct CDR3 sequences; only one count was recorded for under 20% of them. Roughly a sixth of the sample belongs to the ten largest clones. The sample was PBMCs, taken before the yellow fever booster vaccination. These TCRs come from a man in his late teens or twenties who received the YFV17D yellow fever vaccine.

This chain uses TRBV29-1 with TRBJ2-3; D gene ambiguous. CDR1 and CDR2 from the germline V gene are SQVTM and ANQGSEA. This CDR3 spans 13 amino acids. Trimming stripped 7 bases from V and 5 bases from J, with 16 bases between. CDR3 sequence: CSGGGSVIDTQYF. The CDR3 coding sequence is TGCAGCGGAGGCGGCTCCGTCATAGATACGCAGTATTTT.

This chain joins TRBV10-3 and TRBJ2-7; D might be TRBD1 or TRBD2, each matching 6 bases. Germline lookup yields CDR1 ENHRY and CDR2 SYGVKD. The V gene lost 2 bases and the J gene lost 3 bases, with 14 bases spanning the gap. The CDR3 is 15 amino acids. The CDR3 spells CAISERQEGFYEQYV. CDR3 nucleotides: TGTGCCATCAGTGAGCGACAGGAGGGCTTCTACGAGCAGTACGTC.

V gene TRBV6-2 or TRBV6-3 combines with J gene TRBJ2-1, with D possibly being TRBD1 (6 bases). CDR1 and CDR2 from the germline V gene are MNHEY and SVGEGT. The V gene lost 4 bases and the J gene lost 0 bases, with 13 bases spanning the gap. This CDR3 comprises 16 residues. The CDR3 loop is CASSFQKDSSYNEQFF. The DNA for the CDR3 is TGTGCCAGCAGTTTCCAAAAGGACAGCTCCTACAATGAGCAGTTCTTC.

The chain combines TRBV20-1 with TRBJ2-3; D gene uncertain. Germline CDR1 and CDR2: DFQATT and SNEGSKA (reference sequence). V shed 6 bases and J shed 2 bases, with 15 bases lying between them. This CDR3 is built from 14 residues. CDR3 loop: CSARRARFTDTQYF. The DNA for the CDR3 is TGCAGTGCAAGAAGGGCCCGGTTCACAGATACGCAGTATTTT.

The V and J genes are TRBV5-6 and TRBJ1-6; TRBD1 might be the D (5 bases). V lost 0 bases and J 7 bases, leaving 11 bases between the germline ends. The length of the CDR3 is 15 residues. CDR1 SGHDT and CDR2 YYEEEE come from the germline V gene. As DNA, the CDR3 is TGTGCCAGCAGCTTGGGACCATGGGGGAATTCACCCCTCCACTTT. As protein: CASSLGPWGNSPLHF.

There are a few counts of this clonotype. This rearrangement joins TRBV10-3 to TRBJ1-1, with no clear D. The V gene's germline CDR1 is ENHRY and CDR2 SYGVKD. Between the trimmed V and J ends, which lost 0 bases and 2 bases, there was a span of 7 bases. This CDR3 spans 14 amino acids. CDR3 residues: CAISESRKNTEAFF. The CDR3 DNA is TGTGCCATCAGTGAGTCTCGGAAAAACACTGAAGCTTTCTTT.

This clonotype was seen a few times. The chain joins TRBV6-5 to TRBJ1-1; a possible D gene is TRBD1 (5 bases). The CDR3 consists of 12 residues. With 9 bases removed from V and 4 bases from J, the gap between germline ends came to 12 bases. Germline CDR1 and CDR2: MNHEY and SVGAGI. CDR3 in amino acids: CASGGMGTEAFF. The DNA for the CDR3 is TGTGCCAGTGGGGGGATGGGCACTGAAGCTTTCTTT.

A few counts support this clonotype. The rearrangement links TRBV7-9 to TRBJ2-7; D remains ambiguous. Deletions cut 2 bases from V and 2 bases from J, with 10 bases between. This CDR3 has 14 residues. Germline V gene sequence: CDR1 SEHNR, CDR2 FQNEAQ (reference sequence). Here the CDR3 reads CASSLQRWPYEQYF. The CDR3 region has the DNA TGTGCCAGCAGCTTACAAAGGTGGCCCTACGAGCAGTACTTC.

This chain links TRBV14 with TRBJ1-2; 11 bases are a match to TRBD1. The V and J ends lost 4 bases and 6 bases, in that order; junction bases with no gene match: 10. In germline, CDR1 is SGHDN, CDR2 FVKESK. The CDR3 sequence is 16 residues long. The CDR3: CASSLPGTGGVDGYTF. The CDR3 nucleotides read TGTGCCAGCAGCCTCCCCGGGACAGGGGGAGTTGATGGCTACACCTTC.

This clonotype was picked up many times. The chain recombines TRBV5-6 with TRBJ1-2; 7 positions agree with TRBD1. With 6 bases clipped from V and 4 bases from J, the junction kept 9 bases outside the gene matches. CDR3 length equals 14 residues. Per germline, CDR1 SGHDT and CDR2 YYEEEE. Written as DNA, the CDR3 is TGTGCCAGCAACGCACGGACAGGCGCCTATGGCTACACCTTC. Its translation: CASNARTGAYGYTF. The full variable domain, with the rest looked up from reference TRBV5-6 and TRBJ1-2, is DAGVTQSPTHLIKTRGQQVTLRCSPKSGHDTVSWYQQALGQGPQFIFQYYEEEERQRGNFPDRFSGHQFPNYSSELNVNALLLGDSALYLCASNARTGAYGYTFGSGTRLTVV.

The chain joins TRBV7-2 to TRBJ2-5, with D uncertain. Per germline, CDR1 SGHTA and CDR2 FQGNSA. V lost 3 bases and J 1 base, leaving 6 bases between the germline ends. The CDR3 covers 13 residues. The CDR3: CASSFYTQETQYF. CDR3 coding DNA: TGTGCCAGCAGCTTTTACACCCAAGAGACCCAGTACTTC.

This clonotype was counted between two and nine times. V usage is TRBV5-1 and J usage is TRBJ2-7; tentative D call: TRBD1 (6 bases). The CDR3 is 15 residues long. The V gene's germline CDR1 is SGHRS and CDR2 YFSETQ. V was clipped by 0 bases and J by 5 bases, with 15 bases between them. The CDR3 bases are TGCGCCAGCAGCTTGGTGGAGACAGGTACCGACGAGCAGTACTTC. This codes for CASSLVETGTDEQYF.

The chain links TRBV7-2 to TRBJ2-5; D is undetermined. The V end was cut by 5 bases, the J end by 2 bases, with 9 bases between. The germline gives CDR1 SGHTA, CDR2 FQGNSA. The CDR3 has 13 residues. The CDR3 protein is CASSLDKQETQYF. DNA of the CDR3: TGTGCCAGCAGCCTAGACAAACAAGAGACCCAGTACTTC.

In its sample, this clonotype was seen a few times. CDR3 protein: CASSLGSGVRDEQYF. CDR3 nucleotide sequence: TGCGCCAGCAGCCTGGGAAGCGGGGTTCGGGACGAGCAGTACTTC. This chain uses TRBV4-1 with TRBJ2-7; 7 bases are a match to TRBD2. V shed 4 bases and J 5 bases; nucleotides not matched to a gene: 11. The CDR3 extends over 15 amino acids. In germline, CDR1 is MGHRA, CDR2 YSYEKL.

The chain recombines TRBV6-5 with TRBJ1-2, with 9 nucleotides matching TRBD1. The CDR3 has 16 residues. The germline V gene has CDR1 MNHEY and CDR2 SVGAGI. V shed 1 base and J 2 bases; nucleotides not matched to a gene: 5. The CDR3 is CASSYFGTGKNYGYTF. CDR3 DNA sequence: TGTGCCAGCAGTTACTTTGGGACAGGGAAAAACTATGGCTACACCTTC.

This clonotype has more than one count but fewer than ten. The chain has TRBV12-5 and TRBJ2-1; 15 bases agree with TRBD2. The CDR3 totals 15 residues. Germline loops: CDR1 LGHNT, CDR2 FRNRAP. V dropped 4 bases and J dropped 8; count of bases not matched to a gene: 3. The CDR3 region is CASGWTSGGAYEQFF. For the CDR3, the DNA is TGTGCTAGTGGTTGGACTAGCGGGGGGGCGTATGAGCAGTTCTTC.

In its sample, this clonotype was seen a few times. The chain has TRBV5-1 and TRBJ2-2; weak D call: TRBD1 (6 bases). V lost 5 bases and J lost 3, with 8 bases in between. The CDR3 sequence is 13 residues long. The germline CDR1 and CDR2 sequences are SGHRS and YFSETQ. Written as DNA, the CDR3 is TGCGCCAGCAGGAACAGGGACACCGGGGAGCTGTTTTTT. This gives the protein CASRNRDTGELFF.

This CDR3 is CASSGTGGGETQYF. Here the CDR3 DNA reads TGTGCCAGCAGTGGGACAGGGGGCGGAGAGACCCAGTACTTC. The genes are TRBV6-5 and TRBJ2-5; 12 nucleotides match TRBD1. CDR3 length: 14 residues. The V gene end was trimmed by 5 bases and the J gene end by 4 bases; junction bases not matched to a gene: 2. Germline-derived CDR1 and CDR2 are MNHEY and SVGAGI.

This clonotype turned up a few times. This chain links TRBV7-2 with TRBJ1-5, with TRBD1 matching 7 bases. Germline V gene data show CDR1 as SGHTA and CDR2 as FQGNSA. CDR3 length: 14 amino acids. The junction had 2 bases not matched to a gene; V was cut back by 3 bases and J by 3 bases. The CDR3 loop is CASSFGTVNQPQHF. CDR3 in DNA: TGTGCCAGCAGCTTTGGGACAGTCAATCAGCCCCAGCATTTT.

This clonotype was counted only a few times. The chain joins TRBV4-1 to TRBJ2-4, with unresolved D. There are 17 residues in the CDR3. From germline, CDR1 is MGHRA and CDR2 YSYEKL. Trimming cost V 4 bases and J 0 bases, with 16 bases left between them. The CDR3 DNA reads as TGCGCCAGCAGCCCCGGAGTGGGCAAGTTAGCCAAAAACATTCAGTACTTC. This encodes CASSPGVGKLAKNIQYF.

The J gene is TRBJ1-4, the V gene TRBV27; 12 bases line up with TRBD1. The V segment lost 1 base and the J segment 7 bases; nucleotides outside the gene matches: 1. The CDR3 is made up of 15 amino acids. CDR1 MNHEY and CDR2 SMNVEV come from the germline V gene (reference sequence). The CDR3 reads CASSLWGQGAEKLFF. CDR3 sequence (DNA): TGTGCCAGCAGTTTATGGGGACAGGGGGCTGAAAAACTGTTTTTT. The variable domain in full, with the rest retrieved from reference TRBV27 and TRBJ1-4, is EAQVTQNPRYLITVTGKKLTVTCSQNMNHEYMSWYRQDPGLGLRQIYYSMNVEVTDKGDVPEGYKVSRKEKRNFPLILESPSPNQTSLYFCASSLWGQGAEKLFFGSGTQLSVL.

The gene calls are TRBV7-6 and TRBJ1-4; D call uncertain. Germline values: CDR1 SGHVS, CDR2 FNYEAQ. Trimming removed 2 bases at V and 0 bases at J, with 19 bases between. The CDR3 is 19 residues long. The CDR3 DNA reads as TGTGCCAGCAGCTTACGAACAGTAGCGTTCTCTGCAACTAATGAAAAACTGTTTTTT. Protein: CASSLRTVAFSATNEKLFF.

This chain uses TRBV20-1 with TRBJ1-5, with TRBD1 matching over 7 bases. CDR1 and CDR2 from the germline V gene are DFQATT and SNEGSKA (reference sequence). V lost 1 base, J lost 3 bases, and 9 bases stayed unmatched. The CDR3 runs to 16 residues. Written as DNA, the CDR3 is TGCAGTGCTAGAGGGTACCAGGGGGTCATCAATCAGCCCCAGCATTTT. The encoded protein is CSARGYQGVINQPQHF.

This clonotype was counted between two and nine times. The chain has TRBV6-1 and TRBJ2-5; 12 bases fit TRBD2. Germline lookup yields CDR1 MNHNS and CDR2 SASEGT. The CDR3 runs to 14 residues. Trimming took 11 bases from V and 7 from J; bases not matched to a gene: 11. In nucleotides, the CDR3 is TGTGCCGTCCGACTAGCGGGGGATGTGGGGACCCAGTACTTC. Protein product: CAVRLAGDVGTQYF.

The genes are TRBV12-3 or TRBV12-4 and TRBJ1-2; D perhaps matches TRBD1 (6 bases). Trimming shortened V by 5 bases and J by 4 bases, and 11 bases separated the two germline ends. CDR3 length equals 13 residues. The CDR3 protein is CASSGQTLYGYTF. The CDR3 nucleotides are TGTGCCAGCAGTGGACAGACCCTCTATGGCTACACCTTC.

This clonotype has more than one count but fewer than ten. This chain joins TRBV19 and TRBJ1-5; tentatively, D is TRBD1 (6 bases). Germline loops: CDR1 LNHDA, CDR2 SQIVND (reference sequence). The CDR3 sequence is 12 residues long. The V and J ends lost 0 bases and 12 bases respectively, with 9 bases between them. CDR3 sequence (DNA): TGTGCCAGTAGTATAGACAGGGGAGACCAGCATTTT. Translating it yields CASSIDRGDQHF. Supplemented by reference TRBV19 and TRBJ1-5, the full variable domain reads DGGITQSPKYLFRKEGQNVTLSCEQNLNHDAMYWYRQDPGQGLRLIYYSQIVNDFQKGDIAEGYSVSREKKESFPLTVTSAQKNPTAFYLCASSIDRGDQHFGDGTRLSIL.